Shown below are 11 T cell receptor beta chains from a single sample sequenced in a study of blood T cell repertoires in COVID-19. TCRdb's table, derived via immunoSEQ multiplex PCR, lists solely in-frame clones and lacks some. Of 250,000 to 350,000 clones listed, more than 85% are singletons. Sequencing was done on a sample of PBMCs or T cells enriched from blood (not recorded which). These receptors all stem from a woman in her thirties who had recovered from COVID-19.

The rearrangement joins TRBV7-6 to TRBJ2-7; 10 bases map to TRBD1. The V gene end was trimmed by 7 bases and the J gene end by 4 bases; junction bases not matched to a gene: 13. The CDR3 is 16 residues long. The germline CDR1 and CDR2 sequences are SGHVS and FNYEAQ. The CDR3 DNA is TGTGCCAGCACCTCAAGAACGAGGGACAGGGGTTACGAGCAGTACTTC. Its translation: CASTSRTRDRGYEQYF.

The gene calls are TRBV3-1 (or the pseudogene TRBV3-2) and TRBJ1-1, with D hard to call. CDR1 and CDR2 (germline): LGHDT, YNNKEL (reference sequence). V lost 8 bases and J lost 0, with 7 bases in between. CDR3 length: 12 residues. The CDR3 is CASSQVNTEAFF. CDR3 DNA sequence: TGTGCCAGCTCCCAGGTGAACACTGAAGCTTTCTTT.

The CDR3 DNA reads as TGTGCCAGCAGCTTAGTTCTTTCACTAAATTCACCCCTCCACTTT. Protein sequence: CASSLVLSLNSPLHF. The V and J genes are TRBV7-2 and TRBJ1-6; no clear D. CDR3 size: 15 residues. Germline V CDR1 and CDR2: SGHTA, FQGNSA. The V end lost 1 base, the J end lost 7 bases, and 11 bases lay between the germline ends.

V gene TRBV29-1 combines with J gene TRBJ2-3; TRBD1 aligns across 9 bases. The CDR3 runs to 14 residues. Germline values: CDR1 SQVTM, CDR2 ANQGSEA. V shed 6 bases and J 4 bases; nucleotides not matched to a gene: 8. The CDR3 loop is CSVDGTGYADTQYF. CDR3 bases: TGCAGCGTAGACGGGACAGGGTATGCAGATACGCAGTATTTT.

This clone was detected only a few times. The rearrangement links TRBV6-6 to TRBJ2-7, with 12 positions matching TRBD2. CDR1 is MNHNY, CDR2 SVGAGI, per germline (reference sequence). The length of the CDR3 is 14 residues. The trim removed 7 bases at V and 6 bases at J, leaving 7 bases unmatched. In nucleotides, the CDR3 is TGTGCCAGCATCCTAGCGGGAGGGCCGGGCGAGCAGTACTTC. It codes for CASILAGGPGEQYF.

The V call is TRBV11-2, the J call TRBJ1-5; no clear D gene. Trimming left V 4 bases short and J 0 bases short, with 7 bases between. The CDR3 is 14 amino acids. Germline loops: CDR1 SGHAT, CDR2 FQNNGV. The CDR3, as DNA: TGTGCCAGCAGCTCTGTAAATAGCAATCAGCCCCAGCATTTT. Translated: CASSSVNSNQPQHF.

The V call is TRBV3-1 (or the pseudogene TRBV3-2), the J call TRBJ2-1; TRBD2 is a possible D gene (6 bases). Looked up from germline, CDR1 is LGHDT and CDR2 is YNNKEL (reference sequence). The CDR3 extends over 16 amino acids. V dropped 5 bases and J dropped 2 bases, with 16 bases sitting between them. As DNA, the CDR3 is TGTGCCAGCAGCTATAGCGGTCTCAACCCCTACAATGAGCAGTTCTTC. This sequence encodes CASSYSGLNPYNEQFF.

The rearrangement uses TRBV10-1 and TRBJ2-7, with D unresolved. The germline V and J ends were trimmed by 7 bases and 7 bases, with 8 bases remaining between them. Germline V gene lookup returns CDR1 WNHNN and CDR2 SYGVQD (reference sequence). The CDR3 has 10 amino acids. CDR3 bases: TGCGCCAGCACGTGGGCAGAGCAGTACTTC. Amino acids: CASTWAEQYF.

The CDR3 is CASSEQTPTDTQYF. DNA of the CDR3: TGTGCCAGCAGTGAACAGACGCCCACAGATACGCAGTATTTT. V gene TRBV27 combines with J gene TRBJ2-3, with no clear D. Germline V gene lookup returns CDR1 MNHEY and CDR2 SMNVEV (reference sequence). The CDR3 length is 14 residues. The germline V and J ends were trimmed by 5 bases and 2 bases, with 11 bases remaining between them.

This clone was found once. The chain carries TRBV12-3 or TRBV12-4 and TRBJ1-3; D call uncertain. This CDR3 contains 12 residues. V lost 6 bases, J lost 5 bases, and 8 bases lay in between. The CDR3 spells CASRGRRNTIYF. The CDR3 region has the DNA TGTGCCAGCAGAGGCAGGAGAAACACCATATATTTT.

The V and J genes are TRBV15 and TRBJ2-7, with D maybe TRBD1 (5 bases). Deletions cut 5 bases from V and 2 bases from J, with 13 bases between. The germline V gene has CDR1 LNHNV and CDR2 YYDKDF (reference sequence). The CDR3 totals 14 residues. This chain's CDR3 is CATSRDQGPYEQYF. The CDR3 nucleotides read TGTGCCACCAGCCGTGACCAGGGTCCCTACGAGCAGTACTTC.